This T cell receptor (beta chain) was obtained from a study of blood T cell repertoires in COVID-19 (dated by TCRdb to the early 2020s). Study-wide context: Samples from collaborators originated in the United States, Italy and Spain and spanned both the acute and convalescent phases of COVID-19. Subjects who had been exposed to COVID-19, were actively infected with it, or had recovered from it provided the deeply sampled blood TCRbeta repertoires that made up the dataset. Samples came from the ongoing ImmuneRACE study (first 160 participants) plus 1,254 subjects from 6 global collaborators. HLA class I and class II types, where available, came from metadata supplied by the sample provider rather than from assay-based typing. The sample metadata nearly always contained a de-identified subject ID, COVID-19 status, age in years and sex. The repertoires were released in a freely available public database meant as a resource for research on the immune response to SARS-CoV-2. The material from the prospective study consisted of cDNA or gDNA derived from T cells, B-cell-depleted T cells, or PBMCs.

The immunoSEQ Assay, a bias-controlled multiplex PCR, was used to amplify TCRbeta CDR3 regions from genomic DNA. The published analysis was carried out like this. The number of nucleated cells in each sample was estimated from the amplification of reference gene primers within the assay. To quantify the absolute abundance of each unique TCRbeta CDR3 rearrangement, sequence reads were collapsed and filtered. For each sample, productive Simpson clonality was calculated as the square root of Simpson's diversity index over productive rearrangements. Drawn from immuneACCESS, this table holds only the in-frame rearrangements with V and J called that TCRdb kept. Clones are partly lost; checked studies trace under half to an unresolved V gene and leave the rest unexplained. V and J calls and clone size are as listed in that table; D and trimming were resolved from the DNA. The sample table holds a few hundred thousand clones, of which around 89% were seen once. Of the sample, 4% falls within the top ten clones.

V is cut by 4 bases and J by 1 base, and the space between the germline ends is 16 bases. The germline V gene specifies SGHNT as CDR1 and YENEEA as CDR2. The CDR3 measures 16 amino acids from cysteine to phenylalanine. This entry keeps only the CDR3 DNA: 48 bases, framed from base 1. To note about this clone: No antigen is known for it. No base quality values were provided; no much bigger clone lies one nucleotide off.

Overall study outcomes, separate from this receptor: Clinical and demographic metadata were provided uncurated, with the amount varying by source and participant.

Samples from volunteer blood donors who had recovered from COVID-19 were contributed by a second Seattle source. Collaborating institutions collected whole blood in K2EDTA tubes following their own protocols. For TCRbeta analysis, collaborators shipped samples as frozen whole blood, isolated PBMCs, or DNA extracted from either of those sample types. Here the chain combines TRBV11-3 and TRBJ2-5; TRBD1 is possibly the D segment (6 matching bases). The sample was peripheral blood. The TCR originated in a man aged 55 to 69 who had recovered from COVID-19. This receptor carries the CDR3 CASSSGTTGIQETQYF. The DNA is as follows: TGTGCCAGCAGCTCAGGAACGACAGGTATCCAAGAGACCCAGTACTTC.